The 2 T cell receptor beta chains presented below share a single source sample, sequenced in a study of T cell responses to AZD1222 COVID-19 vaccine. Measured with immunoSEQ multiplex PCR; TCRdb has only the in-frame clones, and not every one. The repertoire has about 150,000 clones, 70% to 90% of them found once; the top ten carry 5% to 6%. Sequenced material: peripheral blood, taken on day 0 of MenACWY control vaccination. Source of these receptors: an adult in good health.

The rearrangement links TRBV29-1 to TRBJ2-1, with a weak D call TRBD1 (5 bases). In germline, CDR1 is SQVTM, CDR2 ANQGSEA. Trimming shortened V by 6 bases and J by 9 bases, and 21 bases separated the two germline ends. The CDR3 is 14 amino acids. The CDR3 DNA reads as TGCAGCGTCGCCGGGCCAGGGAACCTGGGTGAGCAGTTCTTC. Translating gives CSVAGPGNLGEQFF.

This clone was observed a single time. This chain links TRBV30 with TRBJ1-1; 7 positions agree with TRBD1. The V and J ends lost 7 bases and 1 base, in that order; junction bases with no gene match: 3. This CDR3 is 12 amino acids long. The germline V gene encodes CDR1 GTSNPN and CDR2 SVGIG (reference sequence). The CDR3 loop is CASHRGNTEAFF. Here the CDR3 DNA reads TGTGCCTCACACAGGGGGAACACTGAAGCTTTCTTT.